The 7 T cell receptor beta chains given below trace back to one sample, sequenced in a study of T cells in Graves' hyperthyroidism and ophthalmopathy. The source material, RNA transcripts, was used to amplify TCR beta CDR3 regions. HTBI primers were used for first-round RT-PCR of the TCR CDR3. TCRdb ran MiXCR on the multiplex PCR reads and lists one entry per CDR3 protein. Of 350,000 or so distinct CDR3 sequences in the sample, approximately 17% are singletons; the top ten hold roughly 35%. The specimen sequenced was blood. The receptors originated from a woman aged 30 to 39 with Graves' hyperthyroidism that later progressed to Graves' ophthalmopathy.

The genes are TRBV30 and TRBJ2-2, with TRBD2 identical over 8 bases. Trimming took 0 bases from V and 5 from J; bases not matched to a gene: 14. CDR3 length equals 18 residues. Per germline, CDR1 GTSNPN and CDR2 SVGIG (reference sequence). In DNA, the CDR3 is TGTGCCTGGAGTGTACGTAGACTAGCGCGAATATGGACCGGGGAGCTGTTTTTT. This gives the protein CAWSVRRLARIWTGELFF.

In this sample, this clonotype turned up many times. This chain connects TRBV28 to TRBJ2-5; D is possibly TRBD2 (5 bases). Germline V CDR1 and CDR2: MDHEN, SYDVKM. This CDR3 has 16 residues. The germline V and J ends were trimmed by 2 bases and 1 base, with 14 bases remaining between them. This CDR3 reads CASSLPLAPTQETQYF. DNA of the CDR3: TGTGCCAGCAGTTTACCCCTAGCACCTACCCAAGAGACCCAGTACTTC.

This clonotype has at least ten counts. This rearrangement joins TRBV3-1 to TRBJ1-4, with D tentatively TRBD1 (6 bases). Germline CDR1 is LGHDT and CDR2 is YNNKEL (reference sequence). The CDR3 is made up of 16 amino acids. The ends were cut back, 1 base at V and 2 bases at J, with 11 bases in the middle. The CDR3 region is CASSQVGGKTNEKLFF. The CDR3 DNA follows: TGTGCCAGCAGCCAAGTAGGGGGGAAGACTAATGAAAAACTGTTTTTT.

As DNA, the CDR3 is TGTGCCACCGGATTTGGAACTAATCAGCCCCAGCATTTT. Translated, it gives CATGFGTNQPQHF. The chain couples TRBV19 to TRBJ1-5, with no clear D. Looked up from germline, CDR1 is LNHDA and CDR2 is SQIVND (reference sequence). V dropped 10 bases and J dropped 4 bases, with 14 bases sitting between them. The CDR3 loop spans 13 amino acids.

The chain combines TRBV20-1 with TRBJ2-1; 10 nucleotides agree with TRBD2. Germline V gene sequence: CDR1 DFQATT, CDR2 SNEGSKA (reference sequence). The CDR3 is made up of 16 amino acids. V dropped 2 bases and J dropped 4; count of bases not matched to a gene: 8. This CDR3 is CSARSAGGPNYNEQFF. Here the CDR3 DNA reads TGCAGTGCTAGATCAGCGGGAGGGCCAAATTACAATGAGCAGTTCTTC.

In its sample, this clonotype was seen many times. The chain combines TRBV7-9 with TRBJ2-2; D remains unclear. Germline V gene sequence: CDR1 SEHNR, CDR2 FQNEAQ (reference sequence). CDR3 length: 12 amino acids. Between the trimmed V and J ends, which lost 1 base and 7 bases, there was a span of 4 bases. CDR3 nucleotide sequence: TGTGCCAGCAGCTTAGATGGCGGGGAGCTGTTTTTT. Translation: CASSLDGGELFF. Full variable domain (outside the CDR3, taken from reference TRBV7-9 and TRBJ2-2): DTGVSQNPRHKITKRGQNVTFRCDPISEHNRLYWYRQTLGQGPEFLTYFQNEAQLEKSRLLSDRFSAERPKGSFSTLEIQRTEQGDSAMYLCASSLDGGELFFGEGSRLTVL.

This clonotype was recorded at least ten times. The V call is TRBV27, the J call TRBJ2-7, with 7 positions matching TRBD2. Germline V CDR1 and CDR2: MNHEY, SMNVEV (reference sequence). The V segment lost 4 bases and the J segment 0 bases; nucleotides outside the gene matches: 6. The CDR3 is made up of 15 amino acids. The CDR3 nucleotides read TGTGCCAGCAGTTCCTTTGGCGGGAGCTCCTACGAGCAGTACTTC. This sequence encodes CASSSFGGSSYEQYF.